The rows below give T cell receptor beta chains drawn from one sample of a study of cytomegalovirus exposure and HLA in healthy donors. Only in-frame clones appear in the TCRdb table, and some are missing; sequencing was by immunoSEQ multiplex PCR. The table lists 200,000 to 250,000 clones, less than 90% of them singletons. The specimen sequenced was PBMCs. These receptors all stem from a woman between 18 and 30 years old in good health and CMV-seronegative. Both conserved end residues are part of each CDR3. The D gene is left open where the match is weak. Clone size is not always given. Where it is, it says once, few, many or a class for expanded clones.

NA,15,NA,TRBV6-1,TRBJ1-2,TGTGCCAGCAGTGAAGCGCGGTCGGGCTCGAAGGGCTACACCTTC,CASSEARSGSKGYTF
NA,18,NA,TRBV5-1,TRBJ2-7,TGCGCCAGCAGCTTGGATGGGTTTTCGGGTGGCCTGGGCTACGAGCAGTACTTC,CASSLDGFSGGLGYEQYF
NA,13,NA,TRBV7-3,TRBJ1-5,TGTGCCAGCAGCCTCCAGGGAGGCCAGCCCCAGCATTTT,CASSLQGGQPQHF
TRBD2,17,NA,TRBV2,TRBJ2-7,TGTGCCAGCAGTGAGTGGGGAGTGCGGGAGAGAGGGTACGAGCAGTACTTC,CASSEWGVRERGYEQYF
NA,16,NA,TRBV9,TRBJ1-2,TGTGCCAGCAGCGTAGCGGGGGCTACGCCTAACTATGGCTACACCTTC,CASSVAGATPNYGYTF
NA,16,NA,TRBV28,TRBJ2-2,TGTGCCAGCAGCCCTGGATCCTCGCTTATATCCGGGGAGCTGTTTTTT,CASSPGSSLISGELFF
NA,13,NA,TRBV28,TRBJ1-5,TGTGCCAGCAGTTTATGGGCCGATCAGCCCCAGCATTTT,CASSLWADQPQHF
NA,14,NA,TRBV4-2,TRBJ2-1,TGTGCCAGCAGCCAAGATCTTAGTTTTTATGAGCAGTTCTTC,CASSQDLSFYEQFF
TRBD2,14,few,TRBV5-1,TRBJ2-3,TGCGCCAGCTATGGGAGGGCCTCCACAGATACGCAGTATTTT,CASYGRASTDTQYF
NA,15,NA,TRBV9,TRBJ1-1,TGTGCCAGCAGCGTAGGGGTGGGTCCCAGGCCCTCGGCTTTCTTT,CASSVGVGPRPSAFF